This T cell receptor (beta chain) is from a study of blood T cells in healthy people across ages (dated by TCRdb to between 2014 and 2017). Study-wide context: In model experiments, roughly one uniquely barcoded TCR beta cDNA molecule per two T cells was captured by template switching. Using deep sequencing normalized with unique cDNA molecular identifiers, the study measured how TCR beta repertoire diversity changes with age. Donors were grouped into four age groups: young (average 16 years), middle-aged (roughly 38), aged (around 62) and long-lived (about 82). To avoid experimental bias, donors of different ages were distributed randomly across sequencing lanes. Using the same blood draw, the study looked at two additional independent replicas of 1 million unique cDNA reads for two donors, one aged 18 to 30 and the other aged 80 or older. Findings and caveats that apply to the study as a whole: Estimates of total diversity based on one million sequenced T cells were regarded as lower bounds and as underestimates. Since profiling was done on bulk unsorted PBMCs, naive and antigen-experienced compartments could not be conclusively compared. Observed TCR beta diversity correlated strongly with the percentage of naive T cells measured by flow cytometry. Donor CMV infection status was unknown, potentially confounding age-related changes in expanded clonotypes. Observed TCR beta diversity per million T cells fell roughly linearly with age, and a significant reduction was already apparent by age roughly 41. Compared with the aged group, more naive CD4+ T cells, fewer expanded clones and increased TCR diversity were shown by the long-lived group, suggesting age selection.

The donors were 40 or so Caucasian individuals from Russia, aged about 6 to 95 years, who were systemically healthy. Each donor gave ten milliliters of peripheral blood, drawn into EDTA-treated Vacutainer tubes. PBMCs were isolated by Ficoll-Paque density-gradient centrifugation, with at least 7 million obtained per sample. Total RNA was extracted from PBMCs with Trizol reagent, with at least 6 micrograms obtained per sample. Naive CD45RAhigh/CD27high T cell percentages were measured by flow cytometry on a PBMC aliquot from every donor. This clonotype was seen only a few times. The specificity of this receptor is unknown. No qualities accompany the bases; no much larger clone lies one base away. The library was generated by 5' RACE. TCRdb shows the sequencer as Illumina HiSeq 2500. A second PCR of about 7 to 12 cycles was performed with a sample-barcoded 5' primer and a J-beta primer mix. Each TCR beta cDNA molecule received a unique molecular identifier from a template-switch 5' adaptor carrying 12 random nucleotides. Each sample yielded at least 2.5 million CDR3-containing paired-end reads. First-strand cDNA was synthesized from all RNA with the Mint cDNA synthesis kit, primed by a TRBC-specific oligonucleotide. After uracil-DNA glycosylase treatment, a first 18-cycle PCR used universal primers M1SS and BC2_uni_R on all cDNA. As for how the authors treated the data: For normalization, 1 million high-quality reads were randomly selected from each sample, with every read carrying a distinct molecular identifier. Reads with shared molecular identifiers were discarded instead of being binned into consensus sequences. CDR3 identification, clonotype clustering and error correction used MiTCR with a Q25 quality threshold and the strictest error-elimination algorithm. A nonparametric unseen species model using Euler transformation provided a lower-bound estimate of total TCR beta diversity. TCRdb reran the public reads through fastp at Q25 and MiXCR, keeping productive beta chains. Every CDR3 protein is listed once, alongside the most common genes and DNA of its rows. V and J calls and clone size were set by TCRdb, not the authors. Counted in this sample were around 870,000 distinct CDR3 sequences; around 30% of them appeared once. The top ten clones comprise around 16% of the sample.

The receptor was isolated from a woman older than 75 in good health. Sequenced material: blood.

The nucleotide sequence is given as TGTGCCAGCAGCTTAGATTCGACTAGCGAGGGACAGGGGACAGATACGCAGTATTTT. Its protein reads: CASSLDSTSEGQGTDTQYF. The chain links TRBV11-2 with TRBJ2-3; TRBD1 matches 10 bases in the middle. Measured from the cysteine to the phenylalanine, the CDR3 is 19 residues long. The read is trimmed to its CDR3 DNA, 57 bases read in frame from base 1. Based on the germline V gene, the CDR1 and CDR2 sequences are SGHAT and FQNNGV. V has 0 bases trimmed and J has 3 bases trimmed; junction bases matching no gene number 12.